This T cell receptor beta chain was observed in a study of T cell responses to AZD1222 COVID-19 vaccine. The CDR3 spans 13 residues. Germline values: CDR1 SGHVS, CDR2 FQNEAQ. V lost 5 bases to trimming and J lost 10 bases, with 17 bases between them. TCRdb keeps only in-frame clones here, not all; method: immunoSEQ multiplex PCR. The data contain some 31,000 clones, roughly 90% of them singletons. This TCR was sampled from an adult who received the AZD1222 COVID-19 vaccine. V is TRBV7-8 and J is TRBJ1-1; the D is unclear. Material: peripheral blood, obtained 28 days after the second AZD1222 dose. The DNA for the CDR3 is TGTGCCAGCAGCCCATCGATGGCAGAGAGAGCTTTCTTT. It yields the protein CASSPSMAERAFF.